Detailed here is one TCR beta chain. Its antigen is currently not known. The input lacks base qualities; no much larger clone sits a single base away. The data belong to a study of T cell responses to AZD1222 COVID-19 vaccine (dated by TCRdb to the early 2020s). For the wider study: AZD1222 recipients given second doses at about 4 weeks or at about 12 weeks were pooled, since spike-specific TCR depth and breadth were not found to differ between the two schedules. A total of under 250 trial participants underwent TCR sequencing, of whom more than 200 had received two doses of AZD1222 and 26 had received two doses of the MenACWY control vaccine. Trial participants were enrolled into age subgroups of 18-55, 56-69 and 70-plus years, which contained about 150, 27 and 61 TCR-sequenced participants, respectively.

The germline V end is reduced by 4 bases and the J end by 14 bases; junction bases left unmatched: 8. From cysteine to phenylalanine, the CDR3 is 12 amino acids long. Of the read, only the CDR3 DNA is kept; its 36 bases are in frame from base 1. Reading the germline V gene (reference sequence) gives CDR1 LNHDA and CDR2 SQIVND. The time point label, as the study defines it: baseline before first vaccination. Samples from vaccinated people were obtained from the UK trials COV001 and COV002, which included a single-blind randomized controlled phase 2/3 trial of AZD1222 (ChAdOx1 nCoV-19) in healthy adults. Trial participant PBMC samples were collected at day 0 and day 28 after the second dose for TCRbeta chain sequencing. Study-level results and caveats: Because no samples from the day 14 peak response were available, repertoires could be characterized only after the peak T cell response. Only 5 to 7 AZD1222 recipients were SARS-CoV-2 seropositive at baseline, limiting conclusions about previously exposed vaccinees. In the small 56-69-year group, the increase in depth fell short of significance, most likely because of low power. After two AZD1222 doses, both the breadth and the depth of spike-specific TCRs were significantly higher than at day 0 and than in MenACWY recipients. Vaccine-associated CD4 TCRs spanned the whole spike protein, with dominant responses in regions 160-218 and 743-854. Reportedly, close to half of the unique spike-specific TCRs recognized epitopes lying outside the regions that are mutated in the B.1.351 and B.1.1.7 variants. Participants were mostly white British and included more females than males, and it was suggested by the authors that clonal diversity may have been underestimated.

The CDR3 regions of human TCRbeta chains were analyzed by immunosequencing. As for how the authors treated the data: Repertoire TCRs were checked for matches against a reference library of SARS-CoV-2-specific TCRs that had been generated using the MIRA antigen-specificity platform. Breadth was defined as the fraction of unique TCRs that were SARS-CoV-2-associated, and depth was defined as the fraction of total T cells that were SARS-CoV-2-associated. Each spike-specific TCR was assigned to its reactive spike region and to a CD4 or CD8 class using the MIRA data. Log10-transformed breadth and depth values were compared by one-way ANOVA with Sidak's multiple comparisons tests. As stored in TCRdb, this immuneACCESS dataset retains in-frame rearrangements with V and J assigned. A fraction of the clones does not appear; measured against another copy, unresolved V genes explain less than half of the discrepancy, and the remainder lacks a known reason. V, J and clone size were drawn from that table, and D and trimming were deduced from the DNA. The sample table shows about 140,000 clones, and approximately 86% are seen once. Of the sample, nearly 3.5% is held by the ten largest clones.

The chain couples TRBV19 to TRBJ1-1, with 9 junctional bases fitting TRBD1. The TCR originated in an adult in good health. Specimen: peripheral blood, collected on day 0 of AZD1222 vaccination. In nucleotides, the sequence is TGTGCCAGTAGTACCATTCCGGGACAGGGCTTCTTT. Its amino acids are CASSTIPGQGFF.